These 20 T cell receptor beta chains were all obtained from the same sample, sequenced in a study of cytomegalovirus exposure and HLA in healthy donors. The assay was immunoSEQ multiplex PCR, and TCRdb's table has in-frame clones only and misses some. The table includes some 45,000 clones, approximately 90% detected once. Sequenced material: PBMCs. The receptors originated from a man aged 18 to 30 in good health and CMV-seronegative.

A few counts support this clone. The V and J genes are TRBV5-6 and TRBJ2-7; TRBD1 agrees at 8 bases. Per germline, CDR1 SGHDT and CDR2 YYEEEE. This CDR3 comprises 14 residues. The V and J ends lost 0 bases and 6 bases, in that order; junction bases with no gene match: 5. CDR3 bases: TGTGCCAGCAGCTTGGGGACAGGGTTAGGCGAGCAGTACTTC. Protein: CASSLGTGLGEQYF. Complete variable domain (other parts from reference TRBV5-6 and TRBJ2-7): DAGVTQSPTHLIKTRGQQVTLRCSPKSGHDTVSWYQQALGQGPQFIFQYYEEEERQRGNFPDRFSGHQFPNYSSELNVNALLLGDSALYLCASSLGTGLGEQYFGPGTRLTVT.

The rearrangement links TRBV28 to TRBJ2-3, with TRBD2 matching over 7 bases. This CDR3 comprises 16 residues. Looked up from germline, CDR1 is MDHEN and CDR2 is SYDVKM. The trim removed 5 bases at V and 3 bases at J, leaving 11 bases unmatched. The CDR3 sequence: CASSPWGGVETDTQYF. DNA of the CDR3: TGTGCCAGCAGTCCTTGGGGGGGGGTGGAGACAGATACGCAGTATTTT. The variable domain in full, with the rest retrieved from reference TRBV28 and TRBJ2-3, is DVKVTQSSRYLVKRTGEKVFLECVQDMDHENMFWYRQDPGLGLRLIYFSYDVKMKEKGDIPEGYSVSREKKERFSLILESASTNQTSMYLCASSPWGGVETDTQYFGPGTRLTVL.

The rearrangement uses TRBV28 and TRBJ1-5, with 7 bases identical to TRBD1. The CDR3 is 15 residues long. V lost 6 bases and J lost 6; bases outside the gene matches: 11. Per germline, CDR1 MDHEN and CDR2 SYDVKM. The CDR3 sequence: CASREHQGVSQPQHF. The CDR3 coding sequence is TGTGCCAGCAGAGAACACCAGGGGGTAAGTCAGCCCCAGCATTTT.

This chain links TRBV9 with TRBJ1-3; D is uncertain. Germline-derived CDR1 and CDR2 are SGDLS and YYNGEE. The CDR3 has 16 residues. Trimming cost V 4 bases and J 2 bases, with 16 bases left between them. The CDR3 DNA reads as TGTGCCAGCAGCCCGGTTCGGGATTCGCCTGGAAACACCATATATTTT. It yields the protein CASSPVRDSPGNTIYF.

As for this clone: This same CDR3 is encoded by further DNA sequences in the sample. The J gene is TRBJ2-3, the V gene TRBV1; the table calls TRBD2, which could not be checked here. TRBV1 is an annotated pseudogene. CDR3 length: 19 amino acids. CDR3 amino acids: CTSSRGFRASGRYEDTQYF. CDR3 bases: TGCACCAGCAGCCGAGGCTTCCGGGCCAGCGGGAGGTATGAAGATACGCAGTATTTT.

This chain joins TRBV19 and TRBJ2-3, with 8 bases identical to TRBD2. CDR3 length: 17 amino acids. V was clipped by 3 bases and J by 5 bases; unmatched bases: 13. The V gene's germline CDR1 is LNHDA and CDR2 SQIVND (reference sequence). The CDR3 is CASSMDTSGQVLDTQYF. CDR3 nucleotide sequence: TGTGCCAGTAGTATGGACACTAGCGGACAAGTCTTAGATACGCAGTATTTT.

This chain connects TRBV11-3 to TRBJ2-1, with 11 bases aligning to TRBD2. The CDR3 extends over 15 amino acids. The V and J ends lost 5 bases and 4 bases, in that order; junction bases with no gene match: 4. Germline V CDR1 and CDR2: SGHNT, YENEEA. This CDR3 is CASSHGLAGYNEQFF. CDR3 DNA sequence: TGTGCCAGCAGCCATGGACTAGCGGGTTACAATGAGCAGTTCTTC.

V is TRBV5-1 and J is TRBJ1-4, with TRBD1 matching 7 bases. Germline CDR1 reads SGHRS; CDR2 reads YFSETQ. The CDR3 consists of 17 residues. J gave up 0 bases and V 4 bases, and 9 bases lay outside the gene matches. CDR3 DNA sequence: TGCGCCAGCAGCACAGGGACAGCAACGGCAACTAATGAAAAACTGTTTTTT. Its protein product is CASSTGTATATNEKLFF.

J is TRBJ2-7 and V is TRBV29-1, with D maybe TRBD2 (6 bases). The CDR3 has 14 residues. Trimming left V 7 bases short and J 6 bases short, with 22 bases between. In germline, CDR1 is SQVTM, CDR2 ANQGSEA. The CDR3 sequence: CSADTTGVKSEQYF. The CDR3 DNA follows: TGCAGCGCTGACACGACGGGGGTTAAGAGCGAGCAGTACTTC.

CDR3 DNA sequence: TGTGCCATTTTGACTAGCGGGTTTTCTATCTCTGGGGCCAACGTCCTGACTTTC. It translates to CAILTSGFSISGANVLTF. The chain uses TRBV7-2 and TRBJ2-6, with 10 bases that match TRBD2. The CDR3 spans 18 residues. Germline CDR1 reads SGHTA; CDR2 reads FQGNSA. Germline trimming cut 10 bases from V and 0 bases from J; bases unmatched to any gene: 12.

The DNA for the CDR3 is TGTGCCAGCGGTATAACGAACAGGATATTGGATGGCTACACCTTC. Protein product: CASGITNRILDGYTF. This chain joins TRBV6-1 and TRBJ1-2, with D perhaps matching TRBD1 (5 bases). The CDR3 loop spans 15 amino acids. V lost 8 bases and J 6 bases, leaving 22 bases between the germline ends. Looked up from germline, CDR1 is MNHNS and CDR2 is SASEGT.

This chain uses TRBV7-3 with TRBJ2-5; 9 bases fit TRBD2. The length of the CDR3 is 15 residues. Germline V gives CDR1 SGHTA, CDR2 FQGTGA. Trimming at V came to 5 bases and at J to 5 bases, leaving 9 bases not matched to a gene. In nucleotides, the CDR3 is TGTGCCAGCAGCCCAATGGGGCTAGCGGGGGAGACCCAGTACTTC. It translates to CASSPMGLAGETQYF.

The rearrangement links TRBV7-3 to TRBJ2-1, with D perhaps matching TRBD2 (5 bases). The CDR3 consists of 14 residues. V was trimmed by 5 bases and J by 6 bases, leaving 14 bases between them. The germline CDR1 and CDR2 sequences are SGHTA and FQGTGA. DNA for the CDR3: TGTGCCAGCAGCCCGACTTACGCGGGCAATGAGCAGTTCTTC. Its translation is CASSPTYAGNEQFF. Based on the CDR3 plus reference TRBV7-3 and TRBJ2-1, the full variable domain is GAGVSQTPSNKVTEKGKYVELRCDPISGHTALYWYRQSLGQGPEFLIYFQGTGAADDSGLPNDRFFAVRPEGSVSTLKIQRTERGDSAVYLCASSPTYAGNEQFFGPGTRLTVL.

This clone was detected once. The V gene is TRBV6-1, the J gene TRBJ1-5; D not certain. The CDR3 contains 16 residues. The V gene lost 4 bases and the J gene lost 2 bases, with 15 bases spanning the gap. Per the germline V gene, CDR1 is MNHNS and CDR2 is SASEGT. CDR3: CASSVQTSAGNQPQHF. In nucleotides, the CDR3 is TGTGCCAGCAGTGTTCAGACCTCGGCGGGCAATCAGCCCCAGCATTTT.

This clone was detected only once. The genes are TRBV7-8 and TRBJ2-3; 7 nucleotides align to TRBD1. Germline V gives CDR1 SGHVS, CDR2 FQNEAQ. There are 14 residues in the CDR3. The V segment lost 5 bases and the J segment 4 bases; nucleotides outside the gene matches: 6. The CDR3 is CASSVNRGSDTQYF. The CDR3, as DNA: TGTGCCAGCAGCGTCAACAGGGGCTCAGATACGCAGTATTTT.

The V gene is TRBV9, the J gene TRBJ1-1; 8 bases match TRBD1. CDR1 and CDR2 from the germline V gene are SGDLS and YYNGEE. With V trimmed by 5 bases and J by 4 bases, 10 bases remained unmatched. The CDR3 loop spans 15 amino acids. The chain's CDR3 is CASSAITGGSTEAFF. The CDR3 DNA is TGTGCCAGCAGTGCCATTACAGGGGGGTCCACTGAAGCTTTCTTT.

This chain uses TRBV6-4 with TRBJ2-3, with 9 bases lining up with TRBD1. With V trimmed by 5 bases and J by 3 bases, 9 bases remained unmatched. The CDR3 runs to 16 residues. CDR1 is MRHNA, CDR2 SNTAGT, per germline. This CDR3 is CASSHLPGQGTDTQYF. The CDR3 bases are TGTGCCAGCAGTCACCTTCCGGGACAGGGAACAGATACGCAGTATTTT.

The genes are TRBV4-1 and TRBJ1-1; no clear D. This CDR3 is 15 amino acids long. CDR1 is MGHRA and CDR2 is YSYEKL in the germline V gene. Between the trimmed V and J ends, which lost 0 bases and 8 bases, there was a span of 16 bases. The CDR3 nucleotides read TGCGCCAGCAGCCAAGATTCGACACTGCAATCCGAAGCTTTCTTT. This codes for CASSQDSTLQSEAFF.

The J gene is TRBJ1-4, the V gene TRBV6-5, with D perhaps matching TRBD1 (5 bases). Germline CDR1 and CDR2: MNHEY and SVGAGI. The CDR3 extends over 14 amino acids. The V end was cut by 5 bases, the J end by 5 bases, with 12 bases between. DNA of the CDR3: TGTGCCAGCAGTAGGGGAAATTGGAATGAAAAACTGTTTTTT. Amino acid sequence: CASSRGNWNEKLFF.

The chain employs TRBV7-3 and TRBJ1-1; possibly TRBD1 for D (5 bases). V shed 11 bases and J shed 3 bases, with 16 bases lying between them. CDR1 is SGHTA and CDR2 is FQGTGA in the germline V gene. There are 13 residues in the CDR3. The CDR3 is CAVETARDTEAFF. CDR3 DNA sequence: TGTGCCGTAGAGACGGCCAGGGACACTGAAGCTTTCTTT.